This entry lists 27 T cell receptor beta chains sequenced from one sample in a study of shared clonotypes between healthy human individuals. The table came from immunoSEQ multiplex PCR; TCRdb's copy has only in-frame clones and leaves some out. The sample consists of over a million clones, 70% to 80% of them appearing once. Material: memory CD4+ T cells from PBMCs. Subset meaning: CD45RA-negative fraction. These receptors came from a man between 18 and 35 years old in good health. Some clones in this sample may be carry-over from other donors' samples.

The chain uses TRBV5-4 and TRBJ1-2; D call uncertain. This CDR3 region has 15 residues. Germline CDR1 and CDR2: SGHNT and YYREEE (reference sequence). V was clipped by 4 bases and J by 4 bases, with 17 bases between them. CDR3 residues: CASSPTLGVVYGYTF. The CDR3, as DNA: TGTGCCAGCAGCCCGACGCTTGGGGTGGTCTATGGCTACACCTTC.

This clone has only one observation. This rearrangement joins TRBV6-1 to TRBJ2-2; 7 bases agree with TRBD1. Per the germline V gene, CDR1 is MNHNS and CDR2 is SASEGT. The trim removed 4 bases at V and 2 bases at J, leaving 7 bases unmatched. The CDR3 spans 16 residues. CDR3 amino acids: CASSVNRGINTGELFF. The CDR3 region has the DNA TGTGCCAGCAGTGTCAACAGGGGTATTAACACCGGGGAGCTGTTTTTT.

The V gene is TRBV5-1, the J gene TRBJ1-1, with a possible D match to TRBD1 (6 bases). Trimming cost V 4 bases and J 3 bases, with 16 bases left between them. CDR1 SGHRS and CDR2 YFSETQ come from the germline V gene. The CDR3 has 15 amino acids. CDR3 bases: TGCGCCAGCAGCCCCGGGACATTTTTTTACACTGAAGCTTTCTTT. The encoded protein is CASSPGTFFYTEAFF.

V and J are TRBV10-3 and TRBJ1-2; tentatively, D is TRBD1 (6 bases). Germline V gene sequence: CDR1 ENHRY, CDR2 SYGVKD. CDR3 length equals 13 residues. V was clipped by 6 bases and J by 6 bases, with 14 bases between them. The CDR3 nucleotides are TGTGCCATCAGCTCCGCGGGGGGCAATGGCTACACCTTC. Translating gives CAISSAGGNGYTF.

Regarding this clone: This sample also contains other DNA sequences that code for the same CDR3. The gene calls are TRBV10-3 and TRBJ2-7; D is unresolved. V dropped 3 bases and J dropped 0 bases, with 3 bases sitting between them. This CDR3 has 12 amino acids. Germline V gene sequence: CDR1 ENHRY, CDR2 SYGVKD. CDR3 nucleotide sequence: TGTGCCATCAGTGATCCCTCCTACGAGCAGTACTTC. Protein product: CAISDPSYEQYF.

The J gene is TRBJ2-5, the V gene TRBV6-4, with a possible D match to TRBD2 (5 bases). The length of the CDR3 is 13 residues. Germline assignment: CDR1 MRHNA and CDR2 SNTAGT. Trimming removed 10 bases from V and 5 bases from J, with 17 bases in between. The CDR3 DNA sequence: TGTGCCACCAGCCGGGAAGGCGGGGAGACCCAGTACTTC. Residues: CATSREGGETQYF.

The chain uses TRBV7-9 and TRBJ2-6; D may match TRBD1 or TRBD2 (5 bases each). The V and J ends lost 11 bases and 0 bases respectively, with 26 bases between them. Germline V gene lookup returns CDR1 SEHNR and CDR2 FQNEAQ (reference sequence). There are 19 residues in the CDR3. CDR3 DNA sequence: TGTGCCGACTACCCCCAAGGGGCGGTCTTGAACTCTGGGGCCAACGTCCTGACTTTC. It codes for CADYPQGAVLNSGANVLTF.

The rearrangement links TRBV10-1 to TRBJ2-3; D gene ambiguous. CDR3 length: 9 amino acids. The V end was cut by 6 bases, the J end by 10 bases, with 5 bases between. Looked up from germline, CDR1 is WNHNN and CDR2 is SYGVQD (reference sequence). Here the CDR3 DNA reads TGCGCCAGCAGACACCCGCAGTATTTT. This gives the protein CASRHPQYF.

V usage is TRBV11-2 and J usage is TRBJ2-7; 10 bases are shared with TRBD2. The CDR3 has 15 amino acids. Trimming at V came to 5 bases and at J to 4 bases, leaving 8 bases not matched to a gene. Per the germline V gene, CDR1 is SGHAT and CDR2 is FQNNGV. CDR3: CASSDSGTSVYEQYF. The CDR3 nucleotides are TGTGCCAGCAGCGACTCCGGGACTAGCGTTTACGAGCAGTACTTC.

CDR3 bases: TGTGCCAGAAGCTTGAACGGGAATTACGAGCAGTACTTC. It encodes CARSLNGNYEQYF. The chain combines TRBV5-3 with TRBJ2-7, with D possibly matching TRBD2 (5 bases). TRBV5-3 is reported as an ORF; its role is uncertain. The CDR3 length is 13 residues. Trimming removed 1 base from V and 4 bases from J, with 9 bases in between.

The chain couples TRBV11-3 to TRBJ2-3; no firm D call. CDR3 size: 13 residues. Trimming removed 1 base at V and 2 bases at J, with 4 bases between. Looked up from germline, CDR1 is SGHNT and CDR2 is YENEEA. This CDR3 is CASSLGDTDTQYF. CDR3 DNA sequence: TGTGCCAGCAGCTTAGGGGACACAGATACGCAGTATTTT.

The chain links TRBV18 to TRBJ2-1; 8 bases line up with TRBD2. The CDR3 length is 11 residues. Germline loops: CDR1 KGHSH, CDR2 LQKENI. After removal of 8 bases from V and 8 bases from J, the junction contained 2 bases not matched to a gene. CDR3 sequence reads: CASGTRHEQFF. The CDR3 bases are TGTGCCAGCGGGACTAGGCATGAGCAGTTCTTC.

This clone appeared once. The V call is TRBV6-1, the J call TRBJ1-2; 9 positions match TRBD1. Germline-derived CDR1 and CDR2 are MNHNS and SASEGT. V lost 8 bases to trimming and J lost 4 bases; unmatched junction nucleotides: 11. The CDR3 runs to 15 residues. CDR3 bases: TGTGCCAGCCAGGAGGGACAGGGTACCCTCTATGGCTACACCTTC. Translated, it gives CASQEGQGTLYGYTF.

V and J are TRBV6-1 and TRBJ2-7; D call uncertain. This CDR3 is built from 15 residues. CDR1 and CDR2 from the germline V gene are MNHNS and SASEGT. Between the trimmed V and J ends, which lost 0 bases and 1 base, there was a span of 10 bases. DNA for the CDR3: TGTGCCAGCAGTGAAGCTGCGGCTATTTCCTACGAGCAGTACTTC. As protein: CASSEAAAISYEQYF.

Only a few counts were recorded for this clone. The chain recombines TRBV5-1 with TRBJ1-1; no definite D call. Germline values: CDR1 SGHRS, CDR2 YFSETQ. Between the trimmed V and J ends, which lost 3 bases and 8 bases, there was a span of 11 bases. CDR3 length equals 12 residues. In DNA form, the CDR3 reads TGCGCCAGCAGCTGGAGCGGGCGAGAAGCTTTCTTT. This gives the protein CASSWSGREAFF.

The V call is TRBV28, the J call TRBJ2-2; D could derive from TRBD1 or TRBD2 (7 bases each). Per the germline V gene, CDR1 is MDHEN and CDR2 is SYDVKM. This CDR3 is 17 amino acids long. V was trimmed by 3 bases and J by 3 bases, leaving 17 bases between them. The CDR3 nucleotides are TGTGCCAGCAGTTTGGGGAGGGGGCGGTTAGACACCGGGGAGCTGTTTTTT. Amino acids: CASSLGRGRLDTGELFF.

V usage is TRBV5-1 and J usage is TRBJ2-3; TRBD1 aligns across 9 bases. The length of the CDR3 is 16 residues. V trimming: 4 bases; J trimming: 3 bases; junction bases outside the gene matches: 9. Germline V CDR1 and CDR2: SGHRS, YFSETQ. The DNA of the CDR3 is TGCGCCAGCAGCATCGGACAGGGGATGAGAACAGATACGCAGTATTTT. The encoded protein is CASSIGQGMRTDTQYF.

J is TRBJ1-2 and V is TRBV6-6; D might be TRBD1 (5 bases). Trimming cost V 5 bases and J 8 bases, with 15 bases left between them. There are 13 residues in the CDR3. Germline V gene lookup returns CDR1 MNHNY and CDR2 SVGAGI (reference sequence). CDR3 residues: CASSPGTVGGYTF. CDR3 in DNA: TGTGCCAGCAGTCCCGGGACGGTGGGGGGCTACACCTTC.

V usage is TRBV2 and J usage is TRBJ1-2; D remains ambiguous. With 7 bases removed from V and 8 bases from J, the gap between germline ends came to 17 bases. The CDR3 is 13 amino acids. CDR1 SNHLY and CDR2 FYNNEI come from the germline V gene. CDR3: CASTSNPDGGYTF. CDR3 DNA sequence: TGTGCCAGCACCAGTAATCCGGACGGCGGCTACACCTTC. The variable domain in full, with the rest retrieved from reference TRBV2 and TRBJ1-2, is EPEVTQTPSHQVTQMGQEVILRCVPISNHLYFYWYRQILGQKVEFLVSFYNNEISEKSEIFDDQFSVERPDGSNFTLKIRSTKLEDSAMYFCASTSNPDGGYTFGSGTRLTVV.

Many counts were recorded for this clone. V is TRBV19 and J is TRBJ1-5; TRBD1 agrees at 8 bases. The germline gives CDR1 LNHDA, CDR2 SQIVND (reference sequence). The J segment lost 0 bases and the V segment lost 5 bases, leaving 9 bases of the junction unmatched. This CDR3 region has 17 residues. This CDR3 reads CASSVRDRRNSNQPQHF. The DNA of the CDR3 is TGTGCCAGTAGTGTCCGGGACAGGCGTAATAGCAATCAGCCCCAGCATTTT.

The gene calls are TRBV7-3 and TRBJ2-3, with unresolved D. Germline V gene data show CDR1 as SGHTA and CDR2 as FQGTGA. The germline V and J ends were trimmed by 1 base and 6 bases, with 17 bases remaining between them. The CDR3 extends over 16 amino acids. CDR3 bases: TGTGCCAGCAGCTTAAACCTCGCCACCACCTGGGATACGCAGTATTTT. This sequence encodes CASSLNLATTWDTQYF.

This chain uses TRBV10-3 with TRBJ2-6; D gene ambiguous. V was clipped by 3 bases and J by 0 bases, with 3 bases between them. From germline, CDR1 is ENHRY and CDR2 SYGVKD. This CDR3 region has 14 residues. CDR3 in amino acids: CAISDSSGANVLTF. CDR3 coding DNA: TGTGCCATCAGTGATTCCTCTGGGGCCAACGTCCTGACTTTC.

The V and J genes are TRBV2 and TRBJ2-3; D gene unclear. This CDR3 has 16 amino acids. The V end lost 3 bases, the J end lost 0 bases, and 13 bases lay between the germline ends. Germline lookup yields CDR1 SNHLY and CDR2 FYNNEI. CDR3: CASSDGRTRSTDTQYF. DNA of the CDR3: TGTGCCAGCAGTGATGGTAGAACCAGAAGCACAGATACGCAGTATTTT.

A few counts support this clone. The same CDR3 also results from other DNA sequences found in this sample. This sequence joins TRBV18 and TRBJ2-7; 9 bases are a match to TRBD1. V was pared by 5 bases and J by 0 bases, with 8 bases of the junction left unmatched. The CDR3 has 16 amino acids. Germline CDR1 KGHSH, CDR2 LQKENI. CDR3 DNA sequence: TGTGCCAGCTCATTAGGGCCGGGACAGGGCTCCTACGAGCAGTACTTC. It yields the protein CASSLGPGQGSYEQYF.

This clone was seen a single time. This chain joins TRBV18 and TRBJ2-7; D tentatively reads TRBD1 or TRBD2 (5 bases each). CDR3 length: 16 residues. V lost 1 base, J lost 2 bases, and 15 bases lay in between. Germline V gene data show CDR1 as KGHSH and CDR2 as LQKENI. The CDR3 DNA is TGTGCCAGCTCACCACTCCCTGGGACGTCGGCCTACGAGCAGTACTTC. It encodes CASSPLPGTSAYEQYF.

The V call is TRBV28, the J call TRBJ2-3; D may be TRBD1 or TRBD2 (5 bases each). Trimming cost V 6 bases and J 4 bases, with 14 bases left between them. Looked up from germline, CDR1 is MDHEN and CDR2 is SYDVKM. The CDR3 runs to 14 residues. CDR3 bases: TGTGCCAGCAGGAACAATAGGGGAGCAGATACGCAGTATTTT. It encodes CASRNNRGADTQYF.

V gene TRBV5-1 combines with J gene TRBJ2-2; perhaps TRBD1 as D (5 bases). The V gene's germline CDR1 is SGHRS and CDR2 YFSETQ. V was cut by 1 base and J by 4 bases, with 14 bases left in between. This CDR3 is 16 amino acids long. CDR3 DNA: TGCGCCAGCAGCTTGCCGACGCAGGGTAGCACCGGGGAGCTGTTTTTT. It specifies CASSLPTQGSTGELFF.